These T cell receptor beta chains were read from a single sample in a study of T cell repertoires in cytomegalovirus infection. These receptors are not linked to any known antigen. TCRdb itself ran the reads through MiXCR, one entry per CDR3 protein. Of 340,000 or so distinct CDR3 sequences in the sample, approximately 25% were seen once. The material sequenced was cultured PBMCs, taken from culture after CMV antigen stimulation. The receptors derive from a human donor in good health (CMV status not recorded). Some clones in this sample may be carry-over from other donors' samples. The CDR3 runs from the conserved cysteine through the conserved F or W. Fields, in order: clone size, J gene, D gene, V gene, CDR3 protein, CDR3 DNA. A D gene is named only where the DNA matches it firmly. The size field is filled for only some rows; it gives once, few, many or a size class.

- | TRBJ1-6 | - | TRBV5-1 | CASSSPLGGGDTYNSPLHF | TGCGCCAGCAGCTCCCCTCTCGGGGGGGGCGATACCTATAATTCACCCCTCCACTTT
few | TRBJ1-1 | - | TRBV5-1 | CASSSRGRTNTEAFF | TGCGCCAGCAGCTCGAGGGGCAGGACGAACACTGAAGCTTTCTTT
- | TRBJ2-3 | TRBD2 | TRBV5-6 | CASSQGLVLSTDTQYF | TGTGCCAGCAGCCAAGGACTAGTCCTAAGCACAGATACGCAGTATTTT
few | TRBJ1-4 | - | TRBV7-9 | CASSLATGFSEKLFF | TGTGCCAGCAGCTTAGCAACAGGCTTTAGTGAAAAACTGTTTTTT
- | TRBJ2-1 | TRBD2 | TRBV7-2 | CASSREIAGGGSEQFF | TGTGCCAGCAGCCGGGAGATAGCGGGAGGTGGGAGTGAGCAGTTCTTC
few | TRBJ2-3 | - | TRBV7-8 | CASSPQPTKVTVTQYF | TGTGCCAGCAGCCCCCAGCCTACCAAGGTCACCGTTACGCAGTATTTT
many | TRBJ2-1 | TRBD2 | TRBV7-2 | CASSLRELVEQFF | TGTGCCAGCAGCTTGCGGGAGCTGGTTGAGCAGTTCTTC
- | TRBJ2-1 | TRBD2 | TRBV6-2/TRBV6-3 | CASSEAGAAVNEQFF | TGTGCCAGCAGTGAAGCGGGAGCCGCAGTGAATGAGCAGTTCTTC
- | TRBJ2-1 | TRBD2 | TRBV7-2 | CASSLVLAGVDVEQFF | TGTGCCAGCAGCTTAGTTCTAGCGGGAGTTGATGTTGAGCAGTTCTTC
many | TRBJ1-5 | - | TRBV7-9 | CASSFGTDNQPQHF | TGTGCCAGCAGCTTTGGAACAGACAATCAGCCCCAGCATTTT
- | TRBJ1-2 | TRBD1 | TRBV29-1 | CSAGRQGIDYGYTF | TGCAGCGCGGGCCGACAGGGGATAGATTATGGCTACACCTTC
few | TRBJ1-3 | - | TRBV11-2 | CASSLTGNTIYF | TGTGCCAGCAGCTTGACAGGAAACACCATATATTTT